This TCR beta chain was identified during a study of blood T cell repertoires in COVID-19. For the study at large: PBMCs, B-cell-depleted T cells, or T cells were the source of the cDNA or gDNA that made up the material.

Original processing methods: Amplified reference gene primers provided the basis for estimating nucleated cell counts. TCRdb's table, derived via immunoSEQ multiplex PCR, lists solely in-frame clones and lacks some. The V and J calls and the clone size are those of that table, but D and trimming were determined from the DNA. The repertoire holds around 130,000 clones, with 84% as singletons. Trimming left V 7 bases short and J 0 bases short, with 13 bases between. The germline V gene encodes CDR1 ENHRY and CDR2 SYGVKD. The CDR3 sequence is 15 residues long. Specimen: peripheral blood. The gene calls are TRBV10-3 and TRBJ2-1; possibly TRBD2 for D (6 bases). The sequence was obtained from a man between 60 and 75 years old with acute or convalescent COVID-19. The CDR3 sequence: CAINGGSSSYNEQFF. CDR3 bases: TGTGCCATCAATGGGGGGTCTAGCTCCTACAATGAGCAGTTCTTC.